This is a list of T cell receptor beta chains from one sample in a study of T cells in Graves' hyperthyroidism and ophthalmopathy. In TCRdb, the multiplex PCR reads were re-called with MiXCR into one record per CDR3 protein. This sample has just under 750,000 distinct CDR3 sequences, with 30% to 40% found just once. The sequencing input was blood. These receptors were taken from a woman aged 40-49 years with Graves' hyperthyroidism. Both conserved end residues are part of each CDR3. Fields, in order: CDR3 length, clone size, D gene, J gene, V gene, CDR3 DNA, CDR3 protein. D genes are given only for firm matches. Clone size is stated in some rows and not others, as once, few, many or a class when expanded.

CDR3 length: 14
clone size: .
D gene: TRBD2
J gene: TRBJ2-7
V gene: TRBV7-2
CDR3 DNA: TGTGCCAGCAGTTTAGGGCTAGCGGGAGGTCGTGTCCACTTC
CDR3 protein: CASSLGLAGGRVHF

CDR3 length: 14
clone size: few
D gene: .
J gene: TRBJ1-5
V gene: TRBV6-5
CDR3 DNA: TGTGCCAGCAGTTTATGGTCCGACAATCAGCCCCAGCATTTT
CDR3 protein: CASSLWSDNQPQHF

CDR3 length: 13
clone size: many
D gene: TRBD1
J gene: TRBJ2-7
V gene: TRBV20-1
CDR3 DNA: TGCAGTGCTAGATCGGACAGGGCCTACGAGCAGTACTTC
CDR3 protein: CSARSDRAYEQYF

CDR3 length: 15
clone size: few
D gene: .
J gene: TRBJ1-3
V gene: TRBV5-6
CDR3 DNA: TGTGCCAGCAGCCTCGCACGCCGGCCCGGAAACACCATATATTTT
CDR3 protein: CASSLARRPGNTIYF

CDR3 length: 17
clone size: few
D gene: .
J gene: TRBJ1-2
V gene: TRBV5-6
CDR3 DNA: TGTGCCAGCAGCTTGGCGTCGGCAGCCCGGGCTAACTATGGCTACACCTTC
CDR3 protein: CASSLASAARANYGYTF

CDR3 length: 11
clone size: .
D gene: TRBD1
J gene: TRBJ1-1
V gene: TRBV7-9
CDR3 DNA: TGTGCCGGGACCAGGGGGAATGAAGCTTTCTTT
CDR3 protein: CAGTRGNEAFF

CDR3 length: 18
clone size: few
D gene: .
J gene: TRBJ2-6
V gene: TRBV19
CDR3 DNA: TGTGCCAGTAGCCGTCGACAGACCGTGACCTCTGGGGCCAACGTCCTGACTTTC
CDR3 protein: CASSRRQTVTSGANVLTF

CDR3 length: 15
clone size: .
D gene: .
J gene: TRBJ2-1
V gene: TRBV7-9
CDR3 DNA: TGTGCCAGCAGCGCCGGGACAACCTCCTACAATGAGCAGTTCTTC
CDR3 protein: CASSAGTTSYNEQFF

CDR3 length: 13
clone size: few
D gene: .
J gene: TRBJ1-1
V gene: TRBV6-4
CDR3 DNA: TGTGCCAGCAATGGGATTTCAGGAACTGAAGCTTTCTTT
CDR3 protein: CASNGISGTEAFF

CDR3 length: 13
clone size: many
D gene: .
J gene: TRBJ2-5
V gene: TRBV20-1
CDR3 DNA: TGCAGTGCTAGACCCACAGGGCAAGAGACCCAGTACTTC
CDR3 protein: CSARPTGQETQYF

CDR3 length: 15
clone size: few
D gene: TRBD1
J gene: TRBJ2-7
V gene: TRBV7-9
CDR3 DNA: TGTGCCAGCAGCCCCGGGGGACAGGGCACCTACGAGCAGTACTTC
CDR3 protein: CASSPGGQGTYEQYF

CDR3 length: 16
clone size: .
D gene: .
J gene: TRBJ2-2
V gene: TRBV10-1
CDR3 DNA: TGCGCCAGCAGCCAAGGGTCTCGTAGGAACACCGGGGAGCTGTTTTTT
CDR3 protein: CASSQGSRRNTGELFF

CDR3 length: 14
clone size: many
D gene: .
J gene: TRBJ1-6
V gene: TRBV20-1
CDR3 DNA: TGCAGTGTTCTACTGAGTGCAGTCGGTTCACCCCTCCACTTT
CDR3 protein: CSVLLSAVGSPLHF

CDR3 length: 14
clone size: many
D gene: TRBD1
J gene: TRBJ1-3
V gene: TRBV7-9
CDR3 DNA: TGTGCCAGCAGAACAGACAGGGGCGGAAACACCATATATTTT
CDR3 protein: CASRTDRGGNTIYF

CDR3 length: 14
clone size: few
D gene: TRBD1
J gene: TRBJ2-5
V gene: TRBV4-1
CDR3 DNA: TGCGCCAGCAGCCCAAGACAGGGGCAAGAGACCCAGTACTTC
CDR3 protein: CASSPRQGQETQYF

CDR3 length: 16
clone size: many
D gene: TRBD1
J gene: TRBJ1-3
V gene: TRBV7-2
CDR3 DNA: TGTGCCAGCAGCTTACAGGGGGAGAGCTCTGGAAACACCATATATTTT
CDR3 protein: CASSLQGESSGNTIYF

CDR3 length: 15
clone size: .
D gene: .
J gene: TRBJ2-7
V gene: TRBV7-9
CDR3 DNA: TGTGCCAGCAGCCAAGCGGAAGGCAGAGACTACGAGCAGTACTTC
CDR3 protein: CASSQAEGRDYEQYF

CDR3 length: 17
clone size: .
D gene: TRBD1
J gene: TRBJ2-2
V gene: TRBV7-8
CDR3 DNA: TGTGCCAGCAGCTTAGTCCAGGGGGTGTTAAGAACCGGGGAGCTGTTTTTT
CDR3 protein: CASSLVQGVLRTGELFF

CDR3 length: 15
clone size: .
D gene: .
J gene: TRBJ1-1
V gene: TRBV24-1
CDR3 DNA: TGTGCCACCAGTTGCCCCAGCGACATGAACACTGAAGCTTTCTTT
CDR3 protein: CATSCPSDMNTEAFF

CDR3 length: 14
clone size: many
D gene: TRBD1
J gene: TRBJ2-7
V gene: TRBV7-6
CDR3 DNA: TGTGCCAGCAGCTCAGGACAGGGAGAAGACGAGCAGTACTTC
CDR3 protein: CASSSGQGEDEQYF

CDR3 length: 13
clone size: .
D gene: .
J gene: TRBJ1-5
V gene: TRBV20-1
CDR3 DNA: TGCAGTGCTGGGGGACACCGCAATCAGCCCCAGCATTTT
CDR3 protein: CSAGGHRNQPQHF

CDR3 length: 14
clone size: .
D gene: .
J gene: TRBJ1-3
V gene: TRBV12-3/TRBV12-4
CDR3 DNA: TGTGCCAGCAGCCTCAGGGACCCGAAGGACACCATATATTTT
CDR3 protein: CASSLRDPKDTIYF

CDR3 length: 17
clone size: .
D gene: .
J gene: TRBJ1-2
V gene: TRBV19
CDR3 DNA: TGTGCCAGTAGTATTCGGTCAGGTTCCATCTCAGAGCATGGCTACACCTTC
CDR3 protein: CASSIRSGSISEHGYTF

CDR3 length: 15
clone size: .
D gene: .
J gene: TRBJ2-7
V gene: TRBV7-2
CDR3 DNA: TGTGCTAGCAGCTTTAATTGGGACCTAGACTACGAGCAGTACTTC
CDR3 protein: CASSFNWDLDYEQYF

CDR3 length: 16
clone size: .
D gene: .
J gene: TRBJ2-7
V gene: TRBV20-1
CDR3 DNA: TGCAGTGCTACCGAAATAGGGAGGACCCTAACCTACGAGCAGTACTTC
CDR3 protein: CSATEIGRTLTYEQYF

CDR3 length: 16
clone size: .
D gene: .
J gene: TRBJ2-5
V gene: TRBV14
CDR3 DNA: TGTGCCAGCAGCCCTTTCCTTGTAGCGGAACAAGAGACCCAGTACTTC
CDR3 protein: CASSPFLVAEQETQYF

CDR3 length: 13
clone size: .
D gene: .
J gene: TRBJ1-1
V gene: TRBV14
CDR3 DNA: TGTGCCAGCAGCCAGATAAGTCGGCACGGAGCTTTCTTT
CDR3 protein: CASSQISRHGAFF

CDR3 length: 16
clone size: .
D gene: .
J gene: TRBJ1-6
V gene: TRBV7-2
CDR3 DNA: TGTGCCAGCAGCTTAGTTAGGGGCTCCTATAATTCACCCCTCCACTTT
CDR3 protein: CASSLVRGSYNSPLHF

CDR3 length: 13
clone size: few
D gene: .
J gene: TRBJ1-3
V gene: TRBV7-2
CDR3 DNA: TGTGCCAGCAGCCTAGGACGAATTAACACCATATATTTT
CDR3 protein: CASSLGRINTIYF

CDR3 length: 15
clone size: few
D gene: .
J gene: TRBJ2-5
V gene: TRBV28
CDR3 DNA: TGTGCCAGCAGGCGTGAGTTGTTGCAGGGAGAGACCCAGTACTTC
CDR3 protein: CASRRELLQGETQYF

CDR3 length: 14
clone size: many
D gene: .
J gene: TRBJ2-5
V gene: TRBV4-3
CDR3 DNA: TGCGCCAGCAGCCAAGATACCGGGGACGAGACCCAGTACTTC
CDR3 protein: CASSQDTGDETQYF

CDR3 length: 14
clone size: few
D gene: .
J gene: TRBJ2-6
V gene: TRBV24-1
CDR3 DNA: TGTGCCACCAGTGGGCCCGCTGGGGCCAACGTCCTGACTTTC
CDR3 protein: CATSGPAGANVLTF

CDR3 length: 19
clone size: .
D gene: .
J gene: TRBJ1-6
V gene: TRBV7-9
CDR3 DNA: TGTGCCAGCAGCCAAGAAGGAAAGGTTCGACGGAACTATAATTCACCCCTCCACTTT
CDR3 protein: CASSQEGKVRRNYNSPLHF

CDR3 length: 16
clone size: .
D gene: TRBD1
J gene: TRBJ1-5
V gene: TRBV19
CDR3 DNA: TGTGCCAGTAGTGCTCTTAGGACAGGGGCCAATCAGCCCCAGCATTTT
CDR3 protein: CASSALRTGANQPQHF

CDR3 length: 17
clone size: .
D gene: TRBD2
J gene: TRBJ2-6
V gene: TRBV19
CDR3 DNA: TGTGCCAGTAGTATGGTTAGCGGGCCCTCTGGGGCCAACGTCCTGACTTTC
CDR3 protein: CASSMVSGPSGANVLTF